The 10 T cell receptor beta chains below were found in one sample sequenced in a study of blood T cell repertoires in COVID-19. The repertoire was sequenced with immunoSEQ multiplex PCR; TCRdb's copy has only in-frame clones and lacks some. The sample contains some 170,000 clones, about 81% of which appear only once. Sequencing was performed on peripheral blood. These receptor sequences come from a woman of 80 years or more with acute or convalescent COVID-19.

The DNA for the CDR3 is TGTGCCCAAGCAAGGGGCAGGGGGCCCTACGAGCAGTACTTC. It codes for CAQARGRGPYEQYF. The V and J genes are TRBV2 and TRBJ2-7; the match to TRBD1 covers 8 bases. V trimming: 11 bases; J trimming: 2 bases; junction bases outside the gene matches: 11. CDR1 is SNHLY and CDR2 is FYNNEI in the germline V gene. This CDR3 spans 14 amino acids.

The chain couples TRBV4-1 to TRBJ1-5; maybe TRBD1 (5 bases). This CDR3 has 15 amino acids. CDR1 MGHRA and CDR2 YSYEKL come from the germline V gene. V was pared by 1 base and J by 1 base, with 8 bases between. CDR3 loop: CASSQGGESNQPQHF. The CDR3 DNA is TGCGCCAGCAGCCAAGGGGGCGAGAGCAATCAGCCCCAGCATTTT.

The chain employs TRBV20-1 and TRBJ1-5; perhaps TRBD1 as D (6 bases). CDR1 is DFQATT, CDR2 SNEGSKA, per germline (reference sequence). V gave up 3 bases and J gave up 2 bases, with 8 bases separating them. The CDR3 totals 13 residues. CDR3 coding DNA: TGCAGTGCTAGTGCAGGGGGCAATCAGCCCCAGCATTTT. It encodes CSASAGGNQPQHF.

V gene TRBV7-6 combines with J gene TRBJ1-5; possibly TRBD1 for D (5 bases). Between the trimmed V and J ends, which lost 1 base and 3 bases, there was a span of 10 bases. CDR3 length: 15 residues. Germline V gene sequence: CDR1 SGHVS, CDR2 FNYEAQ. The DNA of the CDR3 is TGTGCCAGCAGCTTAGAATCAGGGTTCAATCAGCCCCAGCATTTT. This sequence encodes CASSLESGFNQPQHF.

The rearrangement joins TRBV28 to TRBJ1-2, with D unclear. Trimming left V 10 bases short and J 1 base short, with 10 bases between. The CDR3 is 12 residues long. Germline V gene sequence: CDR1 MDHEN, CDR2 SYDVKM. CDR3 DNA sequence: TGTGCCACAGGAGGTCATAACTATGGCTACACCTTC. Amino acids: CATGGHNYGYTF.

The rearrangement uses TRBV3-1 (or the pseudogene TRBV3-2) and TRBJ1-5; D call uncertain. The V end lost 5 bases, the J end lost 5 bases, and 10 bases lay between the germline ends. The CDR3 has 13 amino acids. Germline V gene data show CDR1 as LGHDT and CDR2 as YNNKEL (reference sequence). Here the CDR3 DNA reads TGTGCCAGCAGCAGAGGGTACGATCAGCCCCAGCATTTT. It specifies CASSRGYDQPQHF.

This chain connects TRBV6-5 to TRBJ1-6; 8 bases are a match to TRBD1. This CDR3 region has 15 residues. V was pared by 7 bases and J by 7 bases, with 9 bases of the junction left unmatched. Germline V gene lookup returns CDR1 MNHEY and CDR2 SVGAGI. CDR3 region: CASNPRTGQNSPLHF. The CDR3 DNA reads as TGTGCCAGCAACCCGCGGACAGGGCAAAATTCACCCCTCCACTTT.

There are a few counts of this clone. The J gene is TRBJ2-3, the V gene TRBV4-1; TRBD2 aligns across 15 bases. Trimming at V came to 0 bases and at J to 7 bases, leaving 2 bases not matched to a gene. Germline values: CDR1 MGHRA, CDR2 YSYEKL. The length of the CDR3 is 16 residues. The CDR3 spells CASSQDGTSGRYTQYF. The DNA of the CDR3 is TGCGCCAGCAGCCAAGACGGGACTAGCGGGAGGTATACGCAGTATTTT.

The rearrangement joins TRBV10-2 to TRBJ2-1, with D maybe TRBD2 (6 bases). This CDR3 comprises 15 residues. V lost 4 bases to trimming and J lost 0 bases, with 10 bases between them. CDR1 WSHSY and CDR2 SAAADI come from the germline V gene. The CDR3 DNA follows: TGCGCCAGCAGTGGACTAGTGAGCTCCTACAATGAGCAGTTCTTC. Translated: CASSGLVSSYNEQFF.

The CDR3 region has the DNA TGTGCCAGTAGTATAGGCCGACGGGGTACCGGGGAGCTGTTTTTT. Its translation is CASSIGRRGTGELFF. J is TRBJ2-2 and V is TRBV19; perhaps TRBD2 as D (5 bases). V was cut by 1 base and J by 5 bases, with 11 bases left in between. The germline gives CDR1 LNHDA, CDR2 SQIVND (reference sequence). The CDR3 covers 15 residues.